This T cell receptor (beta chain) was captured by sequencing in a study of tumor-infiltrating lymphocytes in primary liver carcinoma. From unsorted bulk tissue weighing roughly 17-31 mg, DNA and RNA were co-extracted. Starting material of 500 to 600 ng total RNA yielded TCR beta cDNA via a constant-region primer. Slightly modified ARM-PCR, run as three nested multiplex PCR rounds, produced the TCR beta libraries. TRBV1-TRBV30 forward primers paired with a C-beta reverse primer were used in the first two PCR rounds, which ran roughly 9 cycles each. Each CDR3 protein is one row after TCRdb ran MiXCR on the multiplex PCR reads. The table lists some 180,000 distinct CDR3 sequences, roughly 80% of them singletons. The CDR3 is 14 amino acids. Germline lookup yields CDR1 MNHEY and CDR2 SVGEGT. As concerns this clonotype: This likely comes from a read error, as the CDR3 has no conserved phenylalanine or tryptophan at its end.

The sequencing sample was made of tumor tissue from primary liver carcinoma. The chain couples TRBV6-2 or TRBV6-3 to TRBJ2-1, with 7 positions matching TRBD1. The clonotype was recovered from a man aged 40-50 years with primary liver carcinoma and hepatitis B virus infection. CDR3 DNA sequence: TGTGTCAGCAGTTATGGGACAGATGCTTATGAGCAGTTCTTA. It is translated as CVSSYGTDAYEQFL.